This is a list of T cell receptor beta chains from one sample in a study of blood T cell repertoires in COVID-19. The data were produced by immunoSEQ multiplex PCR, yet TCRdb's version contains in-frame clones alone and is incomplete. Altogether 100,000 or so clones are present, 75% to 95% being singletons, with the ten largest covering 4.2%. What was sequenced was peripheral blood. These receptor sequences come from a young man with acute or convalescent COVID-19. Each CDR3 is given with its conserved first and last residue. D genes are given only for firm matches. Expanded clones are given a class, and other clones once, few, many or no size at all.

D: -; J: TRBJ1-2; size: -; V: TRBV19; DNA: TGTGCCAGTAGTATCTCAGGGGCAGGGGGCTACACCTTC; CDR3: CASSISGAGGYTF
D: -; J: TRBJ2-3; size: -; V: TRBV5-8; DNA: TGTGCCAGCAGCCTTGCGCGTGCTAGCACAGATACGCAGTATTTT; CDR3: CASSLARASTDTQYF
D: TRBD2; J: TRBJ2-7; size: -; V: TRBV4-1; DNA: TGCGCCAGCAGCCAAGGACTAGCGGGATTAACCTACGAGCAGTACTTC; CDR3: CASSQGLAGLTYEQYF
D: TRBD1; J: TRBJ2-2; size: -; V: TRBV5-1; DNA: TGCGCCAGCTCTACAGGGGGCAACACCGGGGAGCTGTTTTTT; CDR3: CASSTGGNTGELFF
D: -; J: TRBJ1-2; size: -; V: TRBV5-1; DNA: TGCGCCAGCAGCCCTCAGGGACTCACTAACTATGGCTACACCTTC; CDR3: CASSPQGLTNYGYTF
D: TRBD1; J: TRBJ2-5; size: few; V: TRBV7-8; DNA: TGTGCCAGCAGCTCGTCAGGGACAGGTCAGGGAGAGACCCAGTACTTC; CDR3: CASSSSGTGQGETQYF
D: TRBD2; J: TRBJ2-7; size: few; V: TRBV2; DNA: TGTGCCAGCTTAGGGGCTAGCGGGGGCCGCTCCTACGAGCAGTACTTC; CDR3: CASLGASGGRSYEQYF
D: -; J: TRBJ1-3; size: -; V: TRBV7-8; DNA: TGTGCCAGCAGCTTAGCGATCAGGGACTGGGACCTTGGAAACACCATATATTTT; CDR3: CASSLAIRDWDLGNTIYF
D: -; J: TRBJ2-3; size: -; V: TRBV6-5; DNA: TGTGCCAGCAGTTACTCCATTGGACTTACAGATACGCAGTATTTT; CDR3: CASSYSIGLTDTQYF
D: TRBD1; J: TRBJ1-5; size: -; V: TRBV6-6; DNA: TGTGCCAGCACAACAGGGGTTGGAGCCAATCAGCCCCAGCATTTT; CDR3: CASTTGVGANQPQHF
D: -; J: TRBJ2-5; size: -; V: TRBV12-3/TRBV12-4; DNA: TGTGCCAGCAGTTTATCCGGGGTGGAGACCCAGTACTTC; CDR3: CASSLSGVETQYF
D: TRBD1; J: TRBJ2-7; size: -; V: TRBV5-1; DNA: TGCGCCAGCAGCTTGGTCAGGGGGCTAAACGAGCAGTACTTC; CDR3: CASSLVRGLNEQYF
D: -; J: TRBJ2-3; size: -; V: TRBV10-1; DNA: TGCGCCAGCAGTGAGGCCCAGGCAGGGGGCACAGATACGCAGTATTTT; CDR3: CASSEAQAGGTDTQYF
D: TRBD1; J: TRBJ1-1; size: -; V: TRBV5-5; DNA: TGTGCCAGCAGCTACCGGGACAGGGATGGCACTGAAGCTTTCTTT; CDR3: CASSYRDRDGTEAFF
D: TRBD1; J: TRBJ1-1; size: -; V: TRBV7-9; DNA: TGTGCCAGCAGCTTAGGCGGACAGGGGGCAGGCTGGAGCACTGAAGCTTTCTTT; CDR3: CASSLGGQGAGWSTEAFF
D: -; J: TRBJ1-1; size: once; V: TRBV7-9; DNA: TGTGCCAGCAGCCTCCTGACGGGGGAAGAAGCTTTCTTT; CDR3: CASSLLTGEEAFF
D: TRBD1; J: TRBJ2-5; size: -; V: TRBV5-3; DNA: TGTGCCAGAAGCCATACAGGGGGGTTCGAGACCCAGTACTTC; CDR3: CARSHTGGFETQYF
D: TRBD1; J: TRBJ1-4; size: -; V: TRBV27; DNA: TGTGCCAGCAGTTTTGGACAGGGGAATGAAAAACTGTTTTTT; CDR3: CASSFGQGNEKLFF
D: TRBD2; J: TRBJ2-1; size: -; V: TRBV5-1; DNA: TGCGCCAGCAGTTTACTAGCGGGAGGGTTAGAACGCTACAATGAGCAGTTCTTC; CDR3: CASSLLAGGLERYNEQFF
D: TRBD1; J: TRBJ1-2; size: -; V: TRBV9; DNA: TGTGCCAGCAGCGCAGGAGACAGGGGGCTAGCCTATGGCTACACCTTC; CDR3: CASSAGDRGLAYGYTF
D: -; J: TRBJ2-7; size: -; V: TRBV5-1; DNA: TGCGCCAGCAGCCTGACTGGTGCTTTTGTAGAAGAGCAGTACTTC; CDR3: CASSLTGAFVEEQYF
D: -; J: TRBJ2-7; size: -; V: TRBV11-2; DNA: TGTGCCGCACACCACGCGGGGGCGAGGGACGAGCAGTACTTC; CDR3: CAAHHAGARDEQYF
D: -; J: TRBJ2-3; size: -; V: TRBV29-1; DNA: TGCAGCTCCCTCTCAGATACGCAGTATTTT; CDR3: CSSLSDTQYF
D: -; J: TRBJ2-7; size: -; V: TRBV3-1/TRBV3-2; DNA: TGTGCCAGCAGCCGCCAGCGCAGAGACTACGAGCAGTACTTC; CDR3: CASSRQRRDYEQYF
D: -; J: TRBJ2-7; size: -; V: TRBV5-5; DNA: TGTGCCAGCAGCTTGGTATTGGGCGGGCCTAGCTCCTACGAGCAGTACTTC; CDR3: CASSLVLGGPSSYEQYF
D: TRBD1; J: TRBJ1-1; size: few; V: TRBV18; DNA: TGTGCCAGCTCACCCTCCGGGACAGGGGGCGCGGACACTGAAGCTTTCTTT; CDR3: CASSPSGTGGADTEAFF
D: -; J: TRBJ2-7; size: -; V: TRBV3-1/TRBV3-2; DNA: TGTGCCAGCAGCCCGGGGGACAGATACTACGAGCAGTACTTC; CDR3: CASSPGDRYYEQYF